These 10 T cell receptor beta chains came from one sample sequenced in a study of cytomegalovirus exposure and HLA in healthy donors. PCR employed 60 Vbeta and 13 Jbeta primers. TCRdb's copy holds only in-frame clones and misses some; the assay was immunoSEQ multiplex PCR. This sample has about 130,000 clones, with around 77% found just once. The sequenced sample was PBMCs. These receptors originate from a woman aged 45-59 years in good health and CMV-seronegative.

This chain uses TRBV29-1 with TRBJ1-5; TRBD1 is a possible D gene (6 bases). Trimming stripped 4 bases from V and 6 bases from J, with 10 bases between. The CDR3 consists of 12 residues. Germline-derived CDR1 and CDR2 are SQVTM and ANQGSEA. The CDR3 spells CSVVGAGQPQHF. The CDR3 DNA is TGCAGCGTTGTGGGGGCAGGTCAGCCCCAGCATTTT.

The chain recombines TRBV4-3 with TRBJ2-3; 11 bases match TRBD2. CDR3 size: 16 residues. V lost 5 bases and J lost 5; bases outside the gene matches: 9. Germline V gene sequence: CDR1 LGHNA, CDR2 YSLEER. CDR3: CASSNLSGRVVDTQYF. The CDR3 region has the DNA TGCGCCAGCAGCAACCTTAGCGGGAGGGTGGTAGATACGCAGTATTTT.

The table lists this clone with a few counts. The genes are TRBV6-5 and TRBJ1-1, with D possibly TRBD1 on 6 matching bases. Trimming took 4 bases from V and 9 from J, leaving 12 bases between them. The CDR3 extends over 12 amino acids. Germline V lookup: CDR1 MNHEY, CDR2 SVGAGI. The CDR3 sequence is CASSFEGGKAFF. CDR3 coding DNA: TGTGCCAGCAGTTTTGAGGGGGGGAAAGCTTTCTTT.

The CDR3 sequence is CASSLPTTRDRGTDTQYF. CDR3 sequence (DNA): TGTGCCAGCAGTTTACCGACTACCCGGGACAGAGGCACAGATACGCAGTATTTT. This chain uses TRBV28 with TRBJ2-3; TRBD1 matches 7 bases. The CDR3 covers 18 residues. J gave up 1 base and V 2 bases, and 12 bases lay outside the gene matches. Looked up from germline, CDR1 is MDHEN and CDR2 is SYDVKM.

The rearrangement joins TRBV29-1 to TRBJ1-1; TRBD1 aligns across 11 bases. The CDR3 is 14 amino acids. With 5 bases clipped from V and 6 bases from J, the junction kept 8 bases outside the gene matches. Germline V gene data show CDR1 as SQVTM and CDR2 as ANQGSEA. The CDR3 nucleotides read TGCAGCGTTCAAATTGGACAGGGGGCCGCTGAAGCTTTCTTT. It yields the protein CSVQIGQGAAEAFF.

The chain uses TRBV30 and TRBJ1-5; D perhaps matches TRBD1 (6 bases). Germline CDR1 GTSNPN, CDR2 SVGIG (reference sequence). V was trimmed by 2 bases and J by 2 bases, leaving 19 bases between them. The CDR3 is 17 residues long. CDR3 in DNA: TGTGCCTGGAGTTTTAGGGGGTTCATGTCGGGCAATCAGCCCCAGCATTTT. This gives the protein CAWSFRGFMSGNQPQHF.

For this clone: At one of its ends the junction is not consistent with the germline gene, which may arise from a read error. The V gene is TRBV30, the J gene TRBJ2-5, with TRBD2 matching 10 bases. Germline loops: CDR1 GTSNPN, CDR2 SVGIG (reference sequence). The CDR3 is 12 residues long. The CDR3 protein is CGTGTSAETQYF. CDR3 sequence (DNA): TGCGGAACCGGGACTAGCGCAGAGACCCAGTACTTC.

This chain uses TRBV7-9 with TRBJ2-2; the D is unclear. V was clipped by 6 bases and J by 7 bases, with 12 bases between them. There are 13 residues in the CDR3. CDR1 and CDR2 (germline): SEHNR, FQNEAQ (reference sequence). CDR3 coding DNA: TGTGCCAGCAGTAATTCCCGCGGCGGGGAGCTGTTTTTT. Residues: CASSNSRGGELFF.

The V gene is TRBV5-6, the J gene TRBJ1-1, with a weak D call TRBD1 (5 bases). The CDR3 sequence is 17 residues long. The ends were cut back, 6 bases at V and 0 bases at J, with 21 bases in the middle. The germline V gene has CDR1 SGHDT and CDR2 YYEEEE. Written as DNA, the CDR3 is TGTGCCAGCAATCGTGAACAGGCGAACCTCCTGAACACTGAAGCTTTCTTT. Protein: CASNREQANLLNTEAFF.

The rearrangement links TRBV18 to TRBJ2-5, with D maybe TRBD2 (6 bases). Trimming stripped 4 bases from V and 3 bases from J, with 12 bases between. CDR3 length: 14 amino acids. CDR1 is KGHSH, CDR2 LQKENI, per germline. The DNA for the CDR3 is TGTGCCAGCTCACTTCGGGACTTCAAAGAGACCCAGTACTTC. It translates to CASSLRDFKETQYF.